This is a list of T cell receptor beta chains from one sample in a study of T cells after posttransplantation cyclophosphamide. The table came from immunoSEQ multiplex PCR; TCRdb's copy has only in-frame clones and leaves some out. This repertoire holds roughly 34,000 clones, and none appear only once. The specimen sequenced was PBMCs. All receptors derive from a woman under 40 in good health and a related stem cell transplant donor. CDR3s include the opening cysteine and the closing phenylalanine or tryptophan. Each record gives: J gene, clone size, V gene, D gene, CDR3 DNA, CDR3 protein. The D gene is left open where the match is weak. Clone size appears in some rows only: once, few, many, or a class for an expanded clone.

j_call: TRBJ2-2
clone_size: .
v_call: TRBV25-1
d_call: .
cdr3_nt: TGTGCCAGCAGGCCCATTGGGGCCGCGAACACCGGGGAGCTGTTTTTT
cdr3_aa: CASRPIGAANTGELFF

j_call: TRBJ2-2
clone_size: many
v_call: TRBV5-4
d_call: TRBD1
cdr3_nt: TGTGCCAGCAGAAAGCCGGGACAGAGCACCGGGGAGCTGTTTTTT
cdr3_aa: CASRKPGQSTGELFF

j_call: TRBJ1-6
clone_size: many
v_call: TRBV19
d_call: .
cdr3_nt: TGTGCCAGTAGCCAGAAATATGAGGGGTCACCCCTCCACTTT
cdr3_aa: CASSQKYEGSPLHF

j_call: TRBJ2-7
clone_size: few
v_call: TRBV25-1
d_call: TRBD1
cdr3_nt: TGTGCCAGCAGTGACCCCTCGACAGGGAACAACGAGCAGTACTTC
cdr3_aa: CASSDPSTGNNEQYF

j_call: TRBJ1-5
clone_size: many
v_call: TRBV6-2/TRBV6-3
d_call: TRBD1
cdr3_nt: TGTGCCAGCAGCTCCGACAGGGCCCGGGCCCAGCATTTT
cdr3_aa: CASSSDRARAQHF

j_call: TRBJ1-1
clone_size: few
v_call: TRBV7-2
d_call: .
cdr3_nt: TGTGCCAGCAGCCAAAGGGCCTTGAACACTGAAGCTTTCTTT
cdr3_aa: CASSQRALNTEAFF

j_call: TRBJ2-3
clone_size: many
v_call: TRBV19
d_call: TRBD2
cdr3_nt: TGTGCCAGTAGTACAAGCGGGGGTGTAGATACGCAGTATTTT
cdr3_aa: CASSTSGGVDTQYF

j_call: TRBJ1-3
clone_size: many
v_call: TRBV6-2/TRBV6-3
d_call: .
cdr3_nt: TGTGCCAGCAGTTACGACGGGTCCTCTGGAAACACCATATATTTT
cdr3_aa: CASSYDGSSGNTIYF

j_call: TRBJ1-1
clone_size: many
v_call: TRBV28
d_call: TRBD1
cdr3_nt: TGTGCCAGCAGTGACAGGGGATCGAACACTGAAGCTTTCTTT
cdr3_aa: CASSDRGSNTEAFF

j_call: TRBJ2-7
clone_size: many
v_call: TRBV11-2
d_call: .
cdr3_nt: TGTGCCAGCAGCTTACGGCTAGCGCCTCACTACGAGCAGTACTTC
cdr3_aa: CASSLRLAPHYEQYF

j_call: TRBJ2-7
clone_size: many
v_call: TRBV18
d_call: TRBD2
cdr3_nt: TGTGCCAGCTCACGGGGGGGAGAGCAGTACTTC
cdr3_aa: CASSRGGEQYF

j_call: TRBJ1-2
clone_size: many
v_call: TRBV5-6
d_call: TRBD1
cdr3_nt: TGTGCCAGCAGCACAGGGGGCGATTGGTATGGCTACACCTTC
cdr3_aa: CASSTGGDWYGYTF

j_call: TRBJ2-7
clone_size: many
v_call: TRBV19
d_call: .
cdr3_nt: TGTGCCAGTAGTATAACAGCCTCCTACGAGCAGTACTTC
cdr3_aa: CASSITASYEQYF

j_call: TRBJ1-4
clone_size: many
v_call: TRBV5-1
d_call: TRBD1
cdr3_nt: TGCGCCAGCAGCTTGACAGGGGTGGGGGAAAAACTGTTTTTT
cdr3_aa: CASSLTGVGEKLFF

j_call: TRBJ2-1
clone_size: many
v_call: TRBV7-9
d_call: .
cdr3_nt: TGTGCCAGCAGCGCAGACTTAAGCTCCTACAATGAGCAGTTCTTC
cdr3_aa: CASSADLSSYNEQFF

j_call: TRBJ1-3
clone_size: many
v_call: TRBV9
d_call: TRBD1
cdr3_nt: TGTGCCAGCAGCAATCCGGGACAGGGGGACTCTGGAAACACCATATATTTT
cdr3_aa: CASSNPGQGDSGNTIYF

j_call: TRBJ2-3
clone_size: few
v_call: TRBV6-1
d_call: TRBD1
cdr3_nt: TGTGCCAGCAGTGCCCTTACCGGGACAGGGGGGTCAGATACGCAGTATTTT
cdr3_aa: CASSALTGTGGSDTQYF

j_call: TRBJ2-1
clone_size: many
v_call: TRBV19
d_call: .
cdr3_nt: TGTGCCAGTAGTATTCAGGCAGGGGTGGACAATGAGCAGTTCTTC
cdr3_aa: CASSIQAGVDNEQFF

j_call: TRBJ2-5
clone_size: few
v_call: TRBV5-4
d_call: TRBD2
cdr3_nt: TGTGCCAGCAGCCTGACTAGCGGCCCGGGGCAAGAGACCCAGTACTTC
cdr3_aa: CASSLTSGPGQETQYF

j_call: TRBJ2-1
clone_size: few
v_call: TRBV12-3/TRBV12-4
d_call: TRBD2
cdr3_nt: TGTGCCAGCAGTTGGAGCGGGGGGTCTAATGAGCAGTTCTTC
cdr3_aa: CASSWSGGSNEQFF

j_call: TRBJ1-6
clone_size: many
v_call: TRBV28
d_call: .
cdr3_nt: TGTGCCAGCCGGGGGGGTATGAATTCACCCCTCCACTTT
cdr3_aa: CASRGGMNSPLHF

j_call: TRBJ1-2
clone_size: few
v_call: TRBV12-3/TRBV12-4
d_call: TRBD1
cdr3_nt: TGTGCCAGCGGGGGACAGTTGGTTGGCTACACCTTC
cdr3_aa: CASGGQLVGYTF

j_call: TRBJ1-2
clone_size: few
v_call: TRBV4-2
d_call: .
cdr3_nt: TGTGCCAGCAGCCAAGAAGGGGCCTATGGCTACACCTTC
cdr3_aa: CASSQEGAYGYTF

j_call: TRBJ1-2
clone_size: few
v_call: TRBV7-2
d_call: .
cdr3_nt: TGTGCCAGCAGCCCAAATAGCCCTCTCGGCTATGGCTACACCTTC
cdr3_aa: CASSPNSPLGYGYTF

j_call: TRBJ1-2
clone_size: many
v_call: TRBV19
d_call: .
cdr3_nt: TGTGCCAGTAGTACCTACAGCTATGGCTACACCTTC
cdr3_aa: CASSTYSYGYTF

j_call: TRBJ1-2
clone_size: .
v_call: TRBV5-6
d_call: TRBD1
cdr3_nt: TGTGCCAGCAGCTCGGGACAGGTCACCTATGGCTACACCTTC
cdr3_aa: CASSSGQVTYGYTF

j_call: TRBJ2-7
clone_size: many
v_call: TRBV18
d_call: .
cdr3_nt: TGTGCCAGTTCCAGGGATTACGAGCAGTACTTC
cdr3_aa: CASSRDYEQYF

j_call: TRBJ1-5
clone_size: few
v_call: TRBV28
d_call: TRBD1
cdr3_nt: TGTGCCAGCAGTACAGGGGGGGCTTATAGCAATCAGCCCCAGCATTTT
cdr3_aa: CASSTGGAYSNQPQHF

j_call: TRBJ2-1
clone_size: many
v_call: TRBV7-2
d_call: TRBD1
cdr3_nt: TGTGCCAGCAGCTTCGGCCTAGGGACAGGGCGCTCCGATGAGCAGTTCTTC
cdr3_aa: CASSFGLGTGRSDEQFF

j_call: TRBJ2-2
clone_size: many
v_call: TRBV10-3
d_call: TRBD2
cdr3_nt: TGTGCCATCAGTGAATATCTAGCGGACACCGGGGAGCTGTTTTTT
cdr3_aa: CAISEYLADTGELFF

j_call: TRBJ1-1
clone_size: many
v_call: TRBV7-2
d_call: .
cdr3_nt: TGTGCCAGCAGACTAGATTGGGGGGGAATGAACACTGAAGCTTTCTTT
cdr3_aa: CASRLDWGGMNTEAFF

j_call: TRBJ2-7
clone_size: many
v_call: TRBV6-2/TRBV6-3
d_call: TRBD1
cdr3_nt: TGTGCCAGCAGTTTCGGACAGGCGCCCCTCTACGAGCAGTACTTC
cdr3_aa: CASSFGQAPLYEQYF

j_call: TRBJ2-1
clone_size: many
v_call: TRBV6-7
d_call: TRBD1
cdr3_nt: TGTGCCAGCAGCCTGGGACAGCCACTCTACAATGAGCAGTTCTTC
cdr3_aa: CASSLGQPLYNEQFF

j_call: TRBJ1-1
clone_size: many
v_call: TRBV6-2/TRBV6-3
d_call: TRBD1
cdr3_nt: TGTGCCAGCAGCTCCGACAGGGGCGCTGAAGCTTTCTTT
cdr3_aa: CASSSDRGAEAFF

j_call: TRBJ1-5
clone_size: few
v_call: TRBV29-1
d_call: .
cdr3_nt: TGCAGCGTTGCAGGGGACGGCAATCAGCCCCAGCATTTT
cdr3_aa: CSVAGDGNQPQHF

j_call: TRBJ2-1
clone_size: many
v_call: TRBV7-6
d_call: TRBD2
cdr3_nt: TGTGCCAGCAGCTTATCAGCCCGGGACTACCCTGGAGACAATGAGCAGTTCTTC
cdr3_aa: CASSLSARDYPGDNEQFF

j_call: TRBJ1-4
clone_size: many
v_call: TRBV19
d_call: TRBD1
cdr3_nt: TGTGCCAGTAGACCAGGGGGCGCCTCTGGAAAACTGTTTTTT
cdr3_aa: CASRPGGASGKLFF

j_call: TRBJ2-4
clone_size: many
v_call: TRBV27
d_call: .
cdr3_nt: TGTGCCAGCAGTCTGCGAACGGGGGAGGATTTCATTCAGTACTTC
cdr3_aa: CASSLRTGEDFIQYF

j_call: TRBJ1-5
clone_size: many
v_call: TRBV6-6
d_call: .
cdr3_nt: TGTGCCAGCAGTCCGCCCGGTAGCAATCAGCCCCAGCATTTT
cdr3_aa: CASSPPGSNQPQHF

j_call: TRBJ2-2
clone_size: .
v_call: TRBV4-2
d_call: .
cdr3_nt: TGTGCCAGCAGCTTGTGGTCCCTCGAGAGCTACACCGGGGAGCTGTTTTTT
cdr3_aa: CASSLWSLESYTGELFF

j_call: TRBJ2-3
clone_size: many
v_call: TRBV4-1
d_call: .
cdr3_nt: TGCGCCAGCAGCGAGACAGGGACTAGCACAGATACGCAGTATTTT
cdr3_aa: CASSETGTSTDTQYF

j_call: TRBJ1-2
clone_size: few
v_call: TRBV6-5
d_call: TRBD1
cdr3_nt: TGTGCCAGCAGCGCGGGACAGGGGGGTGGCTACACCTTC
cdr3_aa: CASSAGQGGGYTF

j_call: TRBJ2-2
clone_size: few
v_call: TRBV15
d_call: TRBD2
cdr3_nt: TGTGCCACCAGTCACGGACTAGGAAACACCGGGGAGCTGTTTTTT
cdr3_aa: CATSHGLGNTGELFF

j_call: TRBJ1-1
clone_size: many
v_call: TRBV27
d_call: TRBD1
cdr3_nt: TGTGCCAGCAGTGAATTCAGGGGGCGGGGAACTGAAGCTTTCTTT
cdr3_aa: CASSEFRGRGTEAFF

j_call: TRBJ2-1
clone_size: many
v_call: TRBV6-6
d_call: TRBD2
cdr3_nt: TGTGCCAGCAGTTACGGGCTAGCGGGGGGTAATGAGCAGTTCTTC
cdr3_aa: CASSYGLAGGNEQFF